This T cell receptor beta chain is drawn from a study of metastatic and nonmetastatic thyroid tumors. This clone was observed many times. Its antigen is not known. General observations from the study: The reported finding was significantly higher TCR beta diversity in malignant thyroid tumors relative to benign nodules, in blood and tumor.

Not a single patient had been given any form of treatment at any point before undergoing thyroid surgery. With MiXCR, TCRdb reprocessed the PCR reads. Counted here are about 39,000 clones, around 20% occurring once; the ten biggest clones make up 15% to 20%. This CDR3 region has 18 residues. Germline CDR1 is LNHNV and CDR2 is YYDKDF (reference sequence). V dropped 5 bases and J dropped 4; count of bases not matched to a gene: 16. The clonotype originates from a female donor with papillary thyroid cancer or a benign thyroid nodule (not recorded which). Some clones in this sample may be carry-over from other donors' samples. The chain is built from TRBV15 and TRBJ2-1, with TRBD2 matching 8 bases. The sequenced material came from blood. The DNA for the CDR3 is TGTGCCACCAGCGGAAAGCCCGAGACTAGCGCTATTTACAATGAGCAGTTCTTC. Translating it yields CATSGKPETSAIYNEQFF.